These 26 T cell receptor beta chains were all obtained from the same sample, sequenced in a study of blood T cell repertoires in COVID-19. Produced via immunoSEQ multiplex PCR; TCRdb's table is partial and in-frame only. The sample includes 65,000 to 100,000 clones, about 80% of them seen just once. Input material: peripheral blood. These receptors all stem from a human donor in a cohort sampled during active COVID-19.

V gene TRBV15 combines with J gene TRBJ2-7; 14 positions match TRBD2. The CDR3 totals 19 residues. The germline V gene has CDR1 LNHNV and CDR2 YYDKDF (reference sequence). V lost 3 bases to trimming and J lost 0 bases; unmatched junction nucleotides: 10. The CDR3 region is CATSSPPGLAGGPSYEQYF. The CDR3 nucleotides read TGTGCCACCAGCAGCCCCCCCGGACTAGCGGGGGGCCCCTCCTACGAGCAGTACTTC.

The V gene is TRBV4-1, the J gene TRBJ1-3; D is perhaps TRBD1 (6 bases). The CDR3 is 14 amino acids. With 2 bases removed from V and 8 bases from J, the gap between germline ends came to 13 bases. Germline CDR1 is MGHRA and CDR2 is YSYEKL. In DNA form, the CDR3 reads TGCGCCAGCAGCCAAATGGACAGTCGGGACACCATATATTTT. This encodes CASSQMDSRDTIYF.

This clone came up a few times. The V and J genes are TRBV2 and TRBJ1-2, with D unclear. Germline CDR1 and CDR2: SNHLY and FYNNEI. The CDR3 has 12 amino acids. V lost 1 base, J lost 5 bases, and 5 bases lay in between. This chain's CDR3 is CASSEGQYGYTF. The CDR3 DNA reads TGTGCCAGCAGTGAAGGGCAGTATGGCTACACCTTC.

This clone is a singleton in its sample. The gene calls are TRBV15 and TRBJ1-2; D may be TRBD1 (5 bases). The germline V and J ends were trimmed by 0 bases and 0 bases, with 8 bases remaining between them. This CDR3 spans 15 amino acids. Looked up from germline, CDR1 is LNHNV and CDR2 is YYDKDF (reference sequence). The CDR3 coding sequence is TGTGCCACCAGCAGAGATGGCAGGGCTAACTATGGCTACACCTTC. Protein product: CATSRDGRANYGYTF.

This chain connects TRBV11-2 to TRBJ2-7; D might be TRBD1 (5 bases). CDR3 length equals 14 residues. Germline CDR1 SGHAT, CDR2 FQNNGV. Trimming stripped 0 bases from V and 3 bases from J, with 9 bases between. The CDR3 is CASSLDRQIYEQYF. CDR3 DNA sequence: TGTGCCAGCAGCTTAGACCGACAGATCTACGAGCAGTACTTC.

CDR3 in DNA: TGTGCCAGCAAGTCACTCCCTTATAGCAATCAGCCCCAGCATTTT. It translates to CASKSLPYSNQPQHF. The chain uses TRBV2 and TRBJ1-5, with D unresolved. CDR1 is SNHLY and CDR2 is FYNNEI in the germline V gene. The CDR3 runs to 15 residues. V dropped 7 bases and J dropped 0 bases, with 13 bases sitting between them.

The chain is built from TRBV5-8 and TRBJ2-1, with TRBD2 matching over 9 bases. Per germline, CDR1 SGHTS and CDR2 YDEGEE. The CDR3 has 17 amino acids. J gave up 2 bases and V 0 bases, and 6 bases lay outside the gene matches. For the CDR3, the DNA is TGTGCCAGCAGCTTGGCCGGGGGCGGGGGGGCCTACAATGAGCAGTTCTTC. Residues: CASSLAGGGGAYNEQFF.

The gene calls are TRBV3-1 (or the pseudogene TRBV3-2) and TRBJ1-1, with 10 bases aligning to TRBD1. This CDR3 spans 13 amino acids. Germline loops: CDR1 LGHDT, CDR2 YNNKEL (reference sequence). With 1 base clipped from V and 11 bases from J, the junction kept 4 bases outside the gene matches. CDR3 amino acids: CASSQAGTGVAFF. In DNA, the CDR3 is TGTGCCAGCAGCCAAGCTGGGACAGGGGTGGCTTTCTTT.

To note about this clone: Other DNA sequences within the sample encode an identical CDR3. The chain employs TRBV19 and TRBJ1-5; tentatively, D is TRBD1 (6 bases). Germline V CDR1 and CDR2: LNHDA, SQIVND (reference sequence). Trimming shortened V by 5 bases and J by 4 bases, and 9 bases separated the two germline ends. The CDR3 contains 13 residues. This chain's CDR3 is CASSPDRNQPQHF. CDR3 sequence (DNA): TGTGCCAGTAGTCCGGACAGAAATCAGCCCCAGCATTTT.

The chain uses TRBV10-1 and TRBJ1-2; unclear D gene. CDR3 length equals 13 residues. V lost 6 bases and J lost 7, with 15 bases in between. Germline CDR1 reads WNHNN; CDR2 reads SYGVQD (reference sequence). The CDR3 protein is CASSPSPQSGYTF. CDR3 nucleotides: TGCGCCAGCAGCCCTTCCCCTCAGTCTGGCTACACCTTC.

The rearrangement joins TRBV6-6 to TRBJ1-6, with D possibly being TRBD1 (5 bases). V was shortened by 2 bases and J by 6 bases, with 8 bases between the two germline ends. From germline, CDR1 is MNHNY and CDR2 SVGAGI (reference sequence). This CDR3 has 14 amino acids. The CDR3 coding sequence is TGTGCCAGCAGTTACGCGACAGCTAATTCACCCCTCCACTTT. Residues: CASSYATANSPLHF.

The CDR3 sequence is CAASTTGNTIYF. In DNA, the CDR3 is TGTGCCGCATCGACAACTGGAAACACCATATATTTT. The V and J genes are TRBV12-3 or TRBV12-4 and TRBJ1-3; D gene uncertain. The ends were cut back, 11 bases at V and 2 bases at J, with 10 bases in the middle. The CDR3 runs 12 residues.

The CDR3 nucleotides are TGTGCCAGCAGCAGAGGCGGGGGGACCCGAGATACGCAGTATTTT. Encoded protein: CASSRGGGTRDTQYF. V is TRBV21-1 and J is TRBJ2-3; the table assigns TRBD2, which was not confirmed against the DNA. TRBV21-1 is listed as a pseudogene. The CDR3 is made up of 15 amino acids.

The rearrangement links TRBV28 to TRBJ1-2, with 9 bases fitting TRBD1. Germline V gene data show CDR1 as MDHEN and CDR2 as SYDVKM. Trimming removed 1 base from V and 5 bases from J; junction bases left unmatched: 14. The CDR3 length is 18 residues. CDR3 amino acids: CASSLLTGPGTGTYGYTF. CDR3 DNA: TGTGCCAGCAGTTTATTGACCGGTCCCGGGACAGGGACTTATGGCTACACCTTC.

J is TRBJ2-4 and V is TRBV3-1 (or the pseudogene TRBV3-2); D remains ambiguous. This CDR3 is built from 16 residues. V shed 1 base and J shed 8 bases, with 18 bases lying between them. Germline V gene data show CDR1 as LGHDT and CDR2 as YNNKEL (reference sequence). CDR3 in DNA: TGTGCCAGCAGCCAAGGGCCGAACAGTGATGTGTACATTCAGTACTTC. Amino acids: CASSQGPNSDVYIQYF.

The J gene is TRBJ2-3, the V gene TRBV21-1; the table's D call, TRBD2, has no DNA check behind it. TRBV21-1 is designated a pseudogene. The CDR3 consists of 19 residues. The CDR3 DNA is TGTGCCAGCAGCAAAGGACAACTAGCGGGGCTGGGCGGCACAGATACGCAGTATTTT. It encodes CASSKGQLAGLGGTDTQYF.

The CDR3 reads CASSEALGQSNEKLFF. CDR3 sequence (DNA): TGTGCCAGCAGTGAAGCGCTAGGACAGAGCAATGAAAAACTGTTTTTT. The V gene is TRBV2, the J gene TRBJ1-4, with D possibly TRBD1 on 6 matching bases. Trimming stripped 0 bases from V and 5 bases from J, with 13 bases between. Germline V CDR1 and CDR2: SNHLY, FYNNEI. This CDR3 is 16 amino acids long.

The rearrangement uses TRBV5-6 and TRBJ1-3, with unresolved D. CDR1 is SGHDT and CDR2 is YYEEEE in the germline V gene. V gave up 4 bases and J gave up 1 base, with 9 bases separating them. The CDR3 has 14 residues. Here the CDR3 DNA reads TGTGCCAGCAGCAGAGGGATATCTGGAAACACCATATATTTT. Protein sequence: CASSRGISGNTIYF. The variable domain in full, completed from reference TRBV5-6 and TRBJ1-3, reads DAGVTQSPTHLIKTRGQQVTLRCSPKSGHDTVSWYQQALGQGPQFIFQYYEEEERQRGNFPDRFSGHQFPNYSSELNVNALLLGDSALYLCASSRGISGNTIYFGEGSWLTVV.

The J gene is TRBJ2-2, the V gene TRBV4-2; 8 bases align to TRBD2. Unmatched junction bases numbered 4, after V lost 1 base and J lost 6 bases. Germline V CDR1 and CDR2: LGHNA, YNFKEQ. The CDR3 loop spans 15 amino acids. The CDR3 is CASSQVAGGSGELFF. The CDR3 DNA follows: TGTGCCAGCAGCCAAGTGGCGGGGGGTTCCGGGGAGCTGTTTTTT.

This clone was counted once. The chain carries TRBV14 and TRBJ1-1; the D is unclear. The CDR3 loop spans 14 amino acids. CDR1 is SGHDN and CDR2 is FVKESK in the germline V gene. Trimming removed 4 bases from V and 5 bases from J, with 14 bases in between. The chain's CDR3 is CASSPIAGGTEAFF. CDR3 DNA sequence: TGTGCCAGCAGCCCCATAGCAGGAGGTACTGAAGCTTTCTTT.

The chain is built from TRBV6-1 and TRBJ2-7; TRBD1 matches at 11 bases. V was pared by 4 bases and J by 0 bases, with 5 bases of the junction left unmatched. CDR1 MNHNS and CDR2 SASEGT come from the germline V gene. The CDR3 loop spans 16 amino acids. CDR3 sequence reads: CASSVGQGAFSYEQYF. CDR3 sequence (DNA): TGTGCCAGCAGTGTCGGACAGGGGGCCTTCTCCTACGAGCAGTACTTC.

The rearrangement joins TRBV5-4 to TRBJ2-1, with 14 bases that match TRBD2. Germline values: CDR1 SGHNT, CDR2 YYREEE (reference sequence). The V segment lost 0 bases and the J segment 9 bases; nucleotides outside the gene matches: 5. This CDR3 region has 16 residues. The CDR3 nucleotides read TGTGCCAGCAGCTTGGAAGGGACTAGCGGGGGAATTGAGCAGTTCTTC. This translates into CASSLEGTSGGIEQFF.

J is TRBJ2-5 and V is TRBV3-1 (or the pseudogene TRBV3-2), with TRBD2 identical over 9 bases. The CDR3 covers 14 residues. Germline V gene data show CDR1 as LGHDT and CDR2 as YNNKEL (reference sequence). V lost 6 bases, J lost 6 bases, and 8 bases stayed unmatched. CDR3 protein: CASSKAGGGKTQYF. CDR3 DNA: TGTGCCAGCAGTAAAGCGGGGGGCGGAAAGACCCAGTACTTC.

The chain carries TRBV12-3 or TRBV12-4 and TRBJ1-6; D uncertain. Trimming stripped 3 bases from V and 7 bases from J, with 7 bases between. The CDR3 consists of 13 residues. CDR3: CASSFDGNSPLHF. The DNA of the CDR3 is TGTGCCAGCAGTTTTGACGGGAATTCACCCCTCCACTTT.

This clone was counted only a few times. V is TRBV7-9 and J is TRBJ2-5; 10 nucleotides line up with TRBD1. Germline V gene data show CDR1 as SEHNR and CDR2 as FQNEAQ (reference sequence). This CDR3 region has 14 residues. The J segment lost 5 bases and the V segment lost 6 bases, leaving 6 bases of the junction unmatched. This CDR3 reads CASRRDRGRETQYF. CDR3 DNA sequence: TGTGCCAGCAGGAGGGACAGGGGACGGGAGACCCAGTACTTC. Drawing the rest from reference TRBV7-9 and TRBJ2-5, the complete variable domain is DTGVSQNPRHKITKRGQNVTFRCDPISEHNRLYWYRQTLGQGPEFLTYFQNEAQLEKSRLLSDRFSAERPKGSFSTLEIQRTEQGDSAMYLCASRRDRGRETQYFGPGTRLLVL.

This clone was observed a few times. CDR3 sequence reads: CASSLGGGSGNQPQHF. CDR3 in DNA: TGTGCCAGCAGCTTGGGCGGGGGCTCGGGCAATCAGCCCCAGCATTTT. The J gene is TRBJ1-5, the V gene TRBV5-4, with D possibly TRBD1 on 6 matching bases. Germline V CDR1 and CDR2: SGHNT, YYREEE (reference sequence). Deletions cut 0 bases from V and 2 bases from J, with 12 bases between. This CDR3 has 16 residues.